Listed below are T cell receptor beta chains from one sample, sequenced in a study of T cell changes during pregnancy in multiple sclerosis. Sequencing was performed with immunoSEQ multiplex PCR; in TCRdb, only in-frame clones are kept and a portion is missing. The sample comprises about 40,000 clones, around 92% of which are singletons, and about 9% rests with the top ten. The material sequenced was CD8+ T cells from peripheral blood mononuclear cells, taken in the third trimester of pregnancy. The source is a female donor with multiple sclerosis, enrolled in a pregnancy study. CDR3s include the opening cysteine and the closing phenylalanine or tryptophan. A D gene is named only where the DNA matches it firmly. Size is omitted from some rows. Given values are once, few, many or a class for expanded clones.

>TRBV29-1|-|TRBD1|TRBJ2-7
TGCAGCGTTGAAGGGACAGGGGGTGAGCAGTACTTC
CSVEGTGGEQYF
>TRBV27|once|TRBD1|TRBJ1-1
TGTGCCAGCAGCCTGAGACAGGGGAACACTGAAGCTTTCTTT
CASSLRQGNTEAFF
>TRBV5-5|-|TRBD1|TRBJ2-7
TGTGCCAGCAGCTTCACAGGGGCCGAGCAGTACTTC
CASSFTGAEQYF
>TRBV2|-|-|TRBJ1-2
TGTGCCAGCAGTATAGAGACAGGTTCCCTTGATGGCTACACCTTC
CASSIETGSLDGYTF
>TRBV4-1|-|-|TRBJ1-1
TGCGCCAGCAGCCCCGGCGCGGGGTTTGAAGCTTTCTTT
CASSPGAGFEAFF
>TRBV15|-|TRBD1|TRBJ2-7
TGTGCCACCAGCAAGACAGGGTGGTCCTACGAGCAGTACTTC
CATSKTGWSYEQYF
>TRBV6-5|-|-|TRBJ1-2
TGTGCCAGCAGTAAGTGGGCCCAAGGAAACTATGGCTACACCTTC
CASSKWAQGNYGYTF
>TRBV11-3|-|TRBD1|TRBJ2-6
TGTGCCAGCAGCCCCGGACAGGAGCCCGACTCTGGGGCCAACGTCCTGACTTTC
CASSPGQEPDSGANVLTF
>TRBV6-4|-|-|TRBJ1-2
TGTGCCAGCAGCCCAGCAGGCTTCGGCTATGGCTACACCTTC
CASSPAGFGYGYTF
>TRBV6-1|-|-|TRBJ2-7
TGTGCCAGCAGTGAGGACCAGGAGGGTTCTTGGGAGTACTTC
CASSEDQEGSWEYF
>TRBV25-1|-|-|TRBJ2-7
TGTGCCAGCAGTGAATCGGGGGACTACGAGCAGTACTTC
CASSESGDYEQYF
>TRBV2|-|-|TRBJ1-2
TGTGCCTCCCAGGGCACCCTGGGCTACACCTTC
CASQGTLGYTF
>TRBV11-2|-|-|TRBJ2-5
TGTGCCAGCAGCTCAGAAGACAGCCGCCAAGAGACCCAGTACTTC
CASSSEDSRQETQYF
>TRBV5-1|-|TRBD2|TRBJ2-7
TGCGCCAGCAGCTTGAGCGGGGGGGCCCACGAGCAGTACTTC
CASSLSGGAHEQYF
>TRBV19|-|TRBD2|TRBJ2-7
TGTGCCAGTAGTCCCCCTAGCGGGGGAACCTACGAGCAGTACTTC
CASSPPSGGTYEQYF
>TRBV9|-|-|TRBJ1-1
TGTGCCAGCAGCGTAGTCAGACACTTGAACACTGAAGCTTTCTTT
CASSVVRHLNTEAFF
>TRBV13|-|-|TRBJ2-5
TGTGCCAGCAGCTTACGACTGCCGGAGACCCAGTACTTC
CASSLRLPETQYF
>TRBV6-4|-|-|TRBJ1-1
TGTGCCAGCAGTGACTACTTGAACACTGAAGCTTTCTTT
CASSDYLNTEAFF
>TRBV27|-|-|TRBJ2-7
TGTGCCAGCAGTTTGGCAGGGGCCGGAGAGCAGTACTTC
CASSLAGAGEQYF
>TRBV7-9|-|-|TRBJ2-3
TGTGCCAGCAGCTTAGAGGCAGGGGGGTATTCGTCAGATACGCAGTATTTT
CASSLEAGGYSSDTQYF
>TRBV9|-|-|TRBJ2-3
TGTGCCAGCAGCGAGCGCACAGATACGCAGTATTTT
CASSERTDTQYF
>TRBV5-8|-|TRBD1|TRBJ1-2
TGTGCCAGCAGCTCGACAGGGGCCGGAGCTAACTATGGCTACACCTTC
CASSSTGAGANYGYTF
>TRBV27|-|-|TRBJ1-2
TGTGCCAGCAGTTTATCCGAGGTGGGTGGCTACACCTTC
CASSLSEVGGYTF
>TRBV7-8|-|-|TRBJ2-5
TGTGCCAGCAGCTTAGGGGCTTGGAGGAGGATACCCTCGGAGACCCAGTACTTC
CASSLGAWRRIPSETQYF
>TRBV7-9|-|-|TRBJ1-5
TGTGCCAGCAGTCCAGGGCGAAGCAATCAGCCCCAGCATTTT
CASSPGRSNQPQHF
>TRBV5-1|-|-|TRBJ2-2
TGCGCCAGCAGCTTATACCGGGACTCAAACACCGGGGAGCTGTTTTTT
CASSLYRDSNTGELFF